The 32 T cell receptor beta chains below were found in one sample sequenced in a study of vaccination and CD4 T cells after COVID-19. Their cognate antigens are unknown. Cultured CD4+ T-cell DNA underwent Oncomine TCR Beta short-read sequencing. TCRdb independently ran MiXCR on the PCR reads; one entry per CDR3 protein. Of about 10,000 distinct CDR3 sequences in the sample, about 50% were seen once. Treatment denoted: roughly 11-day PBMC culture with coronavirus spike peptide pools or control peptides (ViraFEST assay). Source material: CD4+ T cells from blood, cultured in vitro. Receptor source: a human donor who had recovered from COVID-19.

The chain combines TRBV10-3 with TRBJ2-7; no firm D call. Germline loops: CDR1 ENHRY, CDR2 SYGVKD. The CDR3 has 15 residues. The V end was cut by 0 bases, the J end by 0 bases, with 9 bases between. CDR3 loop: CAISESSFSSYEQYF. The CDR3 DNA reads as TGTGCCATCAGTGAGTCGTCTTTTAGCTCCTACGAGCAGTACTTC.

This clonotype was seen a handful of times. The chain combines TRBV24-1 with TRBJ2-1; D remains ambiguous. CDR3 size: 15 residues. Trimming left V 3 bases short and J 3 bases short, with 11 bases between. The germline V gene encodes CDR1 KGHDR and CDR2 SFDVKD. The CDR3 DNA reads TGTGCCACCAGTGATGCCAGAGACGTCTACAATGAGCAGTTCTTC. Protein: CATSDARDVYNEQFF.

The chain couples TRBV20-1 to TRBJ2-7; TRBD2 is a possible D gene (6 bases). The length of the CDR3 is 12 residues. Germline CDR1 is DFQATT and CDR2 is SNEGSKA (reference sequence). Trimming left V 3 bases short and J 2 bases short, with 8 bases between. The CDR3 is CSASGSAYEQYF. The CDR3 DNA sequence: TGCAGTGCTAGCGGGAGTGCCTACGAGCAGTACTTC.

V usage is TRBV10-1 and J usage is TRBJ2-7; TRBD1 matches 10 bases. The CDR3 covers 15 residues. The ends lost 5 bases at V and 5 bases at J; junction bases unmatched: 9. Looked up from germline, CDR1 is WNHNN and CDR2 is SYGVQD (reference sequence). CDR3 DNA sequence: TGCGCCAGCAGTTATTCCGGGACAGGGGCCCACGAGCAGTACTTC. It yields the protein CASSYSGTGAHEQYF.

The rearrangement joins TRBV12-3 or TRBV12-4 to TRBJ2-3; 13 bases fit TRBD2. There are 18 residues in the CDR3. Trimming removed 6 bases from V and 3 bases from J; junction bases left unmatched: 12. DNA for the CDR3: TGTGCCAGCAGATTACTAGCGGGAGGGATCCCTTCAACAGATACGCAGTATTTT. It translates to CASRLLAGGIPSTDTQYF.

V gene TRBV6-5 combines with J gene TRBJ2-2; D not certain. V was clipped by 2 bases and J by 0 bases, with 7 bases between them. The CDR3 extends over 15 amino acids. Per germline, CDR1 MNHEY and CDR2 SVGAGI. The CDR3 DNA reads TGTGCCAGCAGTTACCTTGGCACGAACACCGGGGAGCTGTTTTTT. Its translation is CASSYLGTNTGELFF.

The CDR3 loop reads CAWSDGQGVSTDTQYF. CDR3 nucleotide sequence: TGTGCCTGGAGTGACGGACAGGGAGTCTCCACAGATACGCAGTATTTT. The J gene is TRBJ2-3, the V gene TRBV30, with TRBD1 matching 8 bases. This CDR3 region has 16 residues. The ends lost 1 base at V and 2 bases at J; junction bases unmatched: 8. Germline V gene data show CDR1 as GTSNPN and CDR2 as SVGIG (reference sequence).

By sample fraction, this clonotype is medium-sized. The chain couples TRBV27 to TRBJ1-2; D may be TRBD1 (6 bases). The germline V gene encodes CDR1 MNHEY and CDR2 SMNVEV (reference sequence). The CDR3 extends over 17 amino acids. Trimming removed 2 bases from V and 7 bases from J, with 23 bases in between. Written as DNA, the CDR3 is TGTGCCAGCAGTTTAAGCTTTATGCCCGACAGGAGAGGTGGCTACACCTTC. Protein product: CASSLSFMPDRRGGYTF.

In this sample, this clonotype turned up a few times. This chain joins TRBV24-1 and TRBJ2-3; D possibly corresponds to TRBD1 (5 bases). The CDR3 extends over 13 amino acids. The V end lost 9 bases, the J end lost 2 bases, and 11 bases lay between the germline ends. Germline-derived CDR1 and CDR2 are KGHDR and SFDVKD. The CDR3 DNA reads TGTGCCACCGTGGACACAGTCACAGATACGCAGTATTTT. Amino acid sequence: CATVDTVTDTQYF.

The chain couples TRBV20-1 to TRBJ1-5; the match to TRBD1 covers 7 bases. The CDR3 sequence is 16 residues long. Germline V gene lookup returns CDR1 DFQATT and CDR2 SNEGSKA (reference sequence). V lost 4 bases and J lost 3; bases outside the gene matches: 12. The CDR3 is CSATINRDSDNQPQHF. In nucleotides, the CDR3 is TGCAGTGCTACTATAAACCGGGACAGTGACAATCAGCCCCAGCATTTT.

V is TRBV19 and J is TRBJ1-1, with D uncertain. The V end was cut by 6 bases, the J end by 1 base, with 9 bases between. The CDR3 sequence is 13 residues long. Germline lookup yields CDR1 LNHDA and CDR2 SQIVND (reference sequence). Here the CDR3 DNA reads TGTGCCAGTAGCCAGTACAGGAACACTGAAGCTTTCTTT. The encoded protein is CASSQYRNTEAFF. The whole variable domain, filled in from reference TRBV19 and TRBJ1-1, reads DGGITQSPKYLFRKEGQNVTLSCEQNLNHDAMYWYRQDPGQGLRLIYYSQIVNDFQKGDIAEGYSVSREKKESFPLTVTSAQKNPTAFYLCASSQYRNTEAFFGQGTRLTVV.

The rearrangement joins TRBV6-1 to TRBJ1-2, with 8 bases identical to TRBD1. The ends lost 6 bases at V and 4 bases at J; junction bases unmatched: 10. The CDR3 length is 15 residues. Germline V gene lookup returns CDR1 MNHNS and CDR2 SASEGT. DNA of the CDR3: TGTGCCAGCAGAACGGGGGGACAGGCCCTCTATGGCTACACCTTC. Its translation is CASRTGGQALYGYTF.

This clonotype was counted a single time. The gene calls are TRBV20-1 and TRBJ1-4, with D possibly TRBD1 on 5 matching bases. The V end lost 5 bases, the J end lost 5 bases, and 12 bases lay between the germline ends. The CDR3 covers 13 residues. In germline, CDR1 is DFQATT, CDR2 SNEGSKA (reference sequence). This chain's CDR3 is CSASDRGNEKLFF. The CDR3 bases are TGCAGTGCTTCTGACAGAGGGAATGAAAAACTGTTTTTT.

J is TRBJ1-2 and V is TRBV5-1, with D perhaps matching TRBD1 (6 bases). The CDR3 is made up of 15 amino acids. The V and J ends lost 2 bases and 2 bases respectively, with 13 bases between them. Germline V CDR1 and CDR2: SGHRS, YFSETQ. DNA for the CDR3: TGCGCCAGCAGCTTCGGGGGGGCTGGCAACTATGGCTACACCTTC. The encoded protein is CASSFGGAGNYGYTF. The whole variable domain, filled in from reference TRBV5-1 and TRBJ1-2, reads KAGVTQTPRYLIKTRGQQVTLSCSPISGHRSVSWYQQTPGQGLQFLFEYFSETQRNKGNFPGRFSGRQFSNSRSEMNVSTLELGDSALYLCASSFGGAGNYGYTFGSGTRLTVV.

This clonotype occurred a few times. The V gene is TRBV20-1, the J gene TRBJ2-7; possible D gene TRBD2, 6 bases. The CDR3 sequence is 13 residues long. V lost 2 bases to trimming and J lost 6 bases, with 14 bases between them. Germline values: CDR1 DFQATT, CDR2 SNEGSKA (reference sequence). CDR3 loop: CSARRRGGFEQYF. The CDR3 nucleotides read TGCAGTGCTAGAAGGCGGGGAGGCTTCGAGCAGTACTTC.

The CDR3 spells CATSLAENTGELFF. The CDR3 coding sequence is TGTGCCACCAGCTTAGCGGAAAACACCGGGGAGCTGTTTTTT. This rearrangement joins TRBV2 to TRBJ2-2; D perhaps matches TRBD2 (6 bases). The CDR3 loop spans 14 amino acids. The V end was cut by 10 bases, the J end by 2 bases, with 14 bases between. Germline V CDR1 and CDR2: SNHLY, FYNNEI.

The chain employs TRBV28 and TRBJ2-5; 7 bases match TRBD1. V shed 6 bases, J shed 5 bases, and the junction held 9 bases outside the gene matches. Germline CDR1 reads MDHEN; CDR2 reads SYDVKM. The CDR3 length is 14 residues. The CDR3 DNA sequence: TGTGCCAGCAGATATGGACAGGTGGGGGAGACCCAGTACTTC. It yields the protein CASRYGQVGETQYF.

The CDR3 DNA is TGTGCCAGCAGAGCCAAGAGCGGGGGGAACGGTCAGTACTTC. Its translation: CASRAKSGGNGQYF. V is TRBV28 and J is TRBJ2-4; 9 nucleotides align to TRBD2. The CDR3 runs 14 residues. Germline V gives CDR1 MDHEN, CDR2 SYDVKM. V was pared by 6 bases and J by 12 bases, with 12 bases of the junction left unmatched.

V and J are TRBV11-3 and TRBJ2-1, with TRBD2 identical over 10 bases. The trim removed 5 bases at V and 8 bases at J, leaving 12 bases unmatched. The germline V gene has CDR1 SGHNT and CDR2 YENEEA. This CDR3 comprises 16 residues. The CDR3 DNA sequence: TGTGCCAGCAGCCCAGGGAGGACTAGCGGTTCACATGAGCAGTTCTTC. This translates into CASSPGRTSGSHEQFF.

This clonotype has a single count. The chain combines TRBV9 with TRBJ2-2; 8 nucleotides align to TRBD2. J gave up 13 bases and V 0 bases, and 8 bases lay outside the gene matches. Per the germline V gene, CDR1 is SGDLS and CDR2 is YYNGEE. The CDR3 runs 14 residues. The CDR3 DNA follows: TGTGCCAGCAGCGTAGGTCGGGAGGGCCCAGGGCTGTTTTTT. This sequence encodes CASSVGREGPGLFF.

The CDR3 region is CASSLSATYGYTF. The CDR3 DNA reads as TGTGCCAGCAGTTTATCGGCCACCTATGGCTACACCTTC. The rearrangement links TRBV28 to TRBJ1-2; D uncertain. V lost 1 base, J lost 4 bases, and 7 bases lay in between. CDR1 is MDHEN, CDR2 SYDVKM, per germline. This CDR3 contains 13 residues.

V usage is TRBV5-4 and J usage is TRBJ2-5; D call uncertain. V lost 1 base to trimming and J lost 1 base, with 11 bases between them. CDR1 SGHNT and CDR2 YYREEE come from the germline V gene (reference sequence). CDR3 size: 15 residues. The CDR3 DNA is TGTGCCAGCAGCTTGAGGTTGACGGTCCAAGAGACCCAGTACTTC. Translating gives CASSLRLTVQETQYF.

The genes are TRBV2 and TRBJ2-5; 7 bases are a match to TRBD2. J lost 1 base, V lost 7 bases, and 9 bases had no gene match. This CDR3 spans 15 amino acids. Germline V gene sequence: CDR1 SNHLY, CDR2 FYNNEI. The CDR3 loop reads CASNERDGPQETQYF. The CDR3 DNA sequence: TGTGCCAGCAACGAGCGGGATGGACCCCAAGAGACCCAGTACTTC.

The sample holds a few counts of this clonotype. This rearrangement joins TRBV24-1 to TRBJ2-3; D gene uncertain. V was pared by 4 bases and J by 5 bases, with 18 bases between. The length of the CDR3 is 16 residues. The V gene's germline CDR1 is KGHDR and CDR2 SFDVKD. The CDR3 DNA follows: TGTGCCACCAGTGAAACCCAACCGGGCGGAGTAGATACGCAGTATTTT. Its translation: CATSETQPGGVDTQYF.

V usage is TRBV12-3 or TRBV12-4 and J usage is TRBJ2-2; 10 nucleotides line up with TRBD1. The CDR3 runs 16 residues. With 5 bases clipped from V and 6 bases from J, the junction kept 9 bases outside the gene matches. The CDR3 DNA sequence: TGTGCCAGCAGTCACCGGGGACAGGGGTTGTCCGGGGAGCTGTTTTTT. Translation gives CASSHRGQGLSGELFF.

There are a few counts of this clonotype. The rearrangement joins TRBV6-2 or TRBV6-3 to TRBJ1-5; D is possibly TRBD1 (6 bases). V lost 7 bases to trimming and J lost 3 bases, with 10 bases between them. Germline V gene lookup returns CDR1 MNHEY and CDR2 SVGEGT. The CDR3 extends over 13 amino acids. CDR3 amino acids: CASNDRPNQPQHF. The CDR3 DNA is TGTGCCAGCAACGACAGGCCCAATCAGCCCCAGCATTTT.

CDR3 in DNA: TGCGCCAGCAGCCAACTCCGGGACAGGGGGACTGAAGCTTTCTTT. It encodes CASSQLRDRGTEAFF. The chain has TRBV4-1 and TRBJ1-1; 11 bases are shared with TRBD1. The germline V gene has CDR1 MGHRA and CDR2 YSYEKL. Trimming took 2 bases from V and 5 from J; bases not matched to a gene: 4. The CDR3 has 15 residues.

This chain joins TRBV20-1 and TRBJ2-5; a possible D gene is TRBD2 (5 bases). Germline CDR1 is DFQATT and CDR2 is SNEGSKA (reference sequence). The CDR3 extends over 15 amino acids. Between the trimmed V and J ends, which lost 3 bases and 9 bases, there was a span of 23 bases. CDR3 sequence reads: CSASSQSRGLQSQYF. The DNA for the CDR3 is TGCAGTGCTAGTAGCCAGTCTCGAGGGCTGCAGTCCCAGTACTTC.

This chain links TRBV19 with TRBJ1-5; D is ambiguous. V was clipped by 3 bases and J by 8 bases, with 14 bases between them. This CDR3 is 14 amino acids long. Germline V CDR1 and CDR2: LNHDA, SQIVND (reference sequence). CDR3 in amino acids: CASSIDRLGEPQHF. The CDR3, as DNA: TGTGCCAGTAGTATTGACCGTTTGGGAGAGCCCCAGCATTTT.

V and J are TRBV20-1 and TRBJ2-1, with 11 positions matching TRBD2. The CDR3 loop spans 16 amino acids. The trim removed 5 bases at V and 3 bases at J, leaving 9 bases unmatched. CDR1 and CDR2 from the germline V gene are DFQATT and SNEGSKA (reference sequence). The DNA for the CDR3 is TGCAGTGCTGGGACTAGCGGTTGGGGGAACTACAATGAGCAGTTCTTC. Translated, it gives CSAGTSGWGNYNEQFF.

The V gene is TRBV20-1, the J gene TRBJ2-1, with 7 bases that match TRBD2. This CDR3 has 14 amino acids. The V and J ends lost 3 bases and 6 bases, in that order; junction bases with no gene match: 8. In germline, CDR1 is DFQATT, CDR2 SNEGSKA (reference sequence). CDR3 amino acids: CSASFSGHANEQFF. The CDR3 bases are TGCAGTGCTAGTTTTAGCGGGCATGCCAATGAGCAGTTCTTC.

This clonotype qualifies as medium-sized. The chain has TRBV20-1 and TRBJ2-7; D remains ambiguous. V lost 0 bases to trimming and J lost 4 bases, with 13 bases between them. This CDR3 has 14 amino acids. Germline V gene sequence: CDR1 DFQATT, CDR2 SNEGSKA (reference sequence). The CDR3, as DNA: TGCAGTGCTAGAGAGGCTAGATCTGGGTACGAGCAGTACTTC. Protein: CSAREARSGYEQYF.